The 20 T cell receptor beta chains below all came from one sample that was sequenced in a study of OX40 agonist ivuxolimab in advanced cancers. Clones were sequenced by immunoSEQ multiplex PCR, and TCRdb holds only the in-frame ones, with some missing. This table has 55,000 to 85,000 clones, around 85% appearing once. The sample here was CD4+ or CD8+ T cells sorted from blood, taken in a trial of the OX40 agonist ivuxolimab. These receptors all stem from an adult with an advanced solid tumor such as melanoma, head and neck, liver or kidney cancer.

The rearrangement uses TRBV19 and TRBJ1-2; 9 bases map to TRBD1. After removal of 5 bases from V and 2 bases from J, the junction contained 12 bases not matched to a gene. Per the germline V gene, CDR1 is LNHDA and CDR2 is SQIVND (reference sequence). The CDR3 spans 17 residues. The CDR3 coding sequence is TGTGCCAGTAGTCCGAGGACAGGGGCAGGGTCGAACTATGGCTACACCTTC. Translation gives CASSPRTGAGSNYGYTF.

The V gene is TRBV7-3, the J gene TRBJ1-2; TRBD1 matches 8 bases. The V gene end was trimmed by 5 bases and the J gene end by 0 bases; junction bases not matched to a gene: 11. The CDR3 length is 17 residues. Germline lookup yields CDR1 SGHTA and CDR2 FQGTGA. CDR3 region: CASSPGQGYGSNYGYTF. Here the CDR3 DNA reads TGTGCCAGCAGCCCCGGACAGGGCTACGGCTCTAACTATGGCTACACCTTC.

This chain links TRBV18 with TRBJ2-5; 15 positions agree with TRBD2. V lost 3 bases, J lost 4 bases, and 3 bases stayed unmatched. CDR1 is KGHSH, CDR2 LQKENI, per germline. The CDR3 covers 16 residues. CDR3 DNA sequence: TGTGCCAGCTCACCCCCGGGACTAGCGGGAGGAGAGACCCAGTACTTC. Protein: CASSPPGLAGGETQYF.

The chain joins TRBV19 to TRBJ1-3; D is possibly TRBD1 (6 bases). The length of the CDR3 is 14 residues. The germline V and J ends were trimmed by 6 bases and 0 bases, with 9 bases remaining between them. CDR1 and CDR2 (germline): LNHDA, SQIVND (reference sequence). CDR3 region: CASRTGASGNTIYF. In nucleotides, the CDR3 is TGTGCCAGTAGGACAGGAGCCTCTGGAAACACCATATATTTT. Filled out from reference TRBV19 and TRBJ1-3, the complete variable domain reads DGGITQSPKYLFRKEGQNVTLSCEQNLNHDAMYWYRQDPGQGLRLIYYSQIVNDFQKGDIAEGYSVSREKKESFPLTVTSAQKNPTAFYLCASRTGASGNTIYFGEGSWLTVV.

This chain connects TRBV28 to TRBJ2-6; D uncertain. The CDR3 runs to 13 residues. Germline CDR1 MDHEN, CDR2 SYDVKM. The germline V and J ends were trimmed by 11 bases and 2 bases, with 10 bases remaining between them. CDR3: CALQETGANVLTF. CDR3 DNA sequence: TGTGCCCTGCAGGAAACTGGGGCCAACGTCCTGACTTTC.

CDR3 protein: CASSIGTGGNQPQHF. Written as DNA, the CDR3 is TGTGCCAGTAGTATAGGGACAGGGGGCAATCAGCCCCAGCATTTT. The rearrangement links TRBV19 to TRBJ1-5, with 9 bases fitting TRBD1. This CDR3 is 15 amino acids long. CDR1 is LNHDA and CDR2 is SQIVND in the germline V gene (reference sequence). With 1 base clipped from V and 2 bases from J, the junction kept 0 bases outside the gene matches.

This rearrangement joins TRBV9 to TRBJ2-3, with 13 bases that match TRBD2. This CDR3 comprises 17 residues. Per the germline V gene, CDR1 is SGDLS and CDR2 is YYNGEE. V shed 4 bases and J 0 bases; nucleotides not matched to a gene: 5. This chain's CDR3 is CASSRTSGGVSTDTQYF. The CDR3 coding sequence is TGTGCCAGCAGCCGGACTAGCGGGGGAGTTAGCACAGATACGCAGTATTTT. Full variable domain (outside the CDR3, taken from reference TRBV9 and TRBJ2-3): DSGVTQTPKHLITATGQRVTLRCSPRSGDLSVYWYQQSLDQGLQFLIQYYNGEERAKGNILERFSAQQFPDLHSELNLSSLELGDSALYFCASSRTSGGVSTDTQYFGPGTRLTVL.

The V and J genes are TRBV14 and TRBJ2-2; D call uncertain. Germline values: CDR1 SGHDN, CDR2 FVKESK. The V end lost 4 bases, the J end lost 3 bases, and 6 bases lay between the germline ends. The CDR3 sequence is 13 residues long. CDR3 sequence reads: CASSRQYTGELFF. The CDR3 DNA reads TGTGCCAGCAGCCGGCAGTACACCGGGGAGCTGTTTTTT.

The chain uses TRBV4-3 and TRBJ2-7; 7 bases fit TRBD1. J was trimmed by 3 bases and V by 2 bases; bases with no gene match: 7. CDR3 size: 15 residues. Per the germline V gene, CDR1 is LGHNA and CDR2 is YSLEER. DNA of the CDR3: TGCGCCAGCAGCCAATCGAGGACAGGCCTCTACGAGCAGTACTTC. As protein: CASSQSRTGLYEQYF.

The V and J genes are TRBV4-3 and TRBJ2-7; TRBD1 matches 10 bases. This CDR3 contains 15 residues. Germline CDR1 is LGHNA and CDR2 is YSLEER. The V and J ends lost 1 base and 6 bases, in that order; junction bases with no gene match: 6. The CDR3 is CASSQAGTGVLEQYF. Written as DNA, the CDR3 is TGCGCCAGCAGCCAAGCCGGGACAGGGGTCCTCGAGCAGTACTTC.

This clone is a singleton in its sample. This chain joins TRBV5-8 and TRBJ2-7, with D uncertain. The CDR3 spans 15 residues. Germline-derived CDR1 and CDR2 are SGHTS and YDEGEE. Between the trimmed V and J ends, which lost 2 bases and 1 base, there was a span of 13 bases. CDR3 sequence reads: CASSFAAGSSYEQYF. For the CDR3, the DNA is TGTGCCAGCAGCTTTGCAGCCGGGTCATCCTACGAGCAGTACTTC.

The V gene is TRBV19, the J gene TRBJ2-2; tentatively, D is TRBD1 (6 bases). CDR3 length: 14 amino acids. The germline V gene encodes CDR1 LNHDA and CDR2 SQIVND (reference sequence). Trimming took off 6 bases at V and 2 bases at J, with 10 bases between the two ends. Written as DNA, the CDR3 is TGTGCCAGTAGAAGACAGGAAAACACCGGGGAGCTGTTTTTT. This sequence encodes CASRRQENTGELFF.

This chain joins TRBV7-8 and TRBJ2-7; 7 bases fit TRBD2. Germline V gene lookup returns CDR1 SGHVS and CDR2 FQNEAQ. This CDR3 comprises 15 residues. V shed 5 bases and J 1 base; nucleotides not matched to a gene: 8. The DNA of the CDR3 is TGTGCCAGCAGCAGAGGGGCGGGAGCATCCTACGAGCAGTACTTC. It specifies CASSRGAGASYEQYF.

This chain uses TRBV14 with TRBJ2-2; 8 bases agree with TRBD1. V lost 1 base, J lost 6 bases, and 1 base stayed unmatched. The CDR3 spans 14 residues. Germline CDR1 and CDR2: SGHDN and FVKESK. The DNA of the CDR3 is TGTGCCAGCAGCCAAGCCAGGGGGCCCGGGGAGCTGTTTTTT. Translating it yields CASSQARGPGELFF.

V usage is TRBV6-1 and J usage is TRBJ1-4; the D gene is possibly TRBD1 (6 bases). The V end lost 7 bases, the J end lost 5 bases, and 14 bases lay between the germline ends. CDR1 is MNHNS, CDR2 SASEGT, per germline. The CDR3 is 14 residues long. The CDR3 DNA sequence: TGTGCCAGCAAACGACAGGTCGCGAATGAAAAACTGTTTTTT. Its translation: CASKRQVANEKLFF.

The chain recombines TRBV27 with TRBJ1-2; 10 bases are shared with TRBD1. The ends lost 4 bases at V and 5 bases at J; junction bases unmatched: 7. The germline V gene encodes CDR1 MNHEY and CDR2 SMNVEV (reference sequence). The CDR3 spans 15 residues. The DNA for the CDR3 is TGTGCCAGCAGTTCCCCCCGGACAGGGGGGTATGGCTACACCTTC. It encodes CASSSPRTGGYGYTF.

The chain combines TRBV7-2 with TRBJ2-7, with D perhaps TRBD2 (6 bases). This CDR3 is built from 13 residues. The germline V and J ends were trimmed by 4 bases and 1 base, with 8 bases remaining between them. Germline-derived CDR1 and CDR2 are SGHTA and FQGNSA. The CDR3: CASSWGVSYEQYF. The CDR3 nucleotides are TGTGCCAGCAGCTGGGGGGTATCCTACGAGCAGTACTTC.

This rearrangement joins TRBV7-9 to TRBJ1-4; 7 positions match TRBD1. Per the germline V gene, CDR1 is SEHNR and CDR2 is FQNEAQ (reference sequence). The V and J ends lost 5 bases and 0 bases, in that order; junction bases with no gene match: 6. This CDR3 is built from 16 residues. Written as DNA, the CDR3 is TGTGCCAGCAGCCGCCAGGGGGGCACAACTAATGAAAAACTGTTTTTT. The encoded protein is CASSRQGGTTNEKLFF.

CDR3 residues: CASSFSANSYEQYF. CDR3 in DNA: TGTGCCAGCAGTTTTTCAGCGAACTCCTACGAGCAGTACTTC. The chain uses TRBV6-6 and TRBJ2-7; no definite D call. The CDR3 runs 14 residues. Germline V CDR1 and CDR2: MNHNY, SVGAGI (reference sequence). The V and J ends lost 4 bases and 0 bases respectively, with 10 bases between them.

The chain joins TRBV28 to TRBJ2-7, with 7 bases identical to TRBD1. CDR3 length: 15 residues. Germline CDR1 MDHEN, CDR2 SYDVKM. The V gene end was trimmed by 4 bases and the J gene end by 0 bases; junction bases not matched to a gene: 6. The CDR3 sequence: CASSSHRDSSYEQYF. The CDR3, as DNA: TGTGCCAGCAGTTCCCACAGGGACAGCTCCTACGAGCAGTACTTC. Full variable domain (remainder filled in from reference TRBV28 and TRBJ2-7): DVKVTQSSRYLVKRTGEKVFLECVQDMDHENMFWYRQDPGLGLRLIYFSYDVKMKEKGDIPEGYSVSREKKERFSLILESASTNQTSMYLCASSSHRDSSYEQYFGPGTRLTVT.